This entry is about one TCR beta chain. Its matching antigen is unknown. This sample's TCRbeta library carried unique molecular identifier barcodes. TCRdb reanalysed the PCR reads using MiXCR and keeps one entry per CDR3 protein. The data show 540,000 or so distinct CDR3 sequences, roughly 23% seen once. The data stem from a study of T-cell reconstitution after alpha-beta-depleted transplantation in children. Study-wide results and caveats: There were reportedly several hundred expanded graft clones from which alpha-beta T cells came about two months after transplant.

Trimming removed 3 bases from V and 6 bases from J, with 12 bases in between. CDR3 length equals 13 residues. Germline CDR1 reads SGHTA; CDR2 reads FQGNSA. This specimen consisted of PBMCs, mostly from graft donor cells, obtained 360 days after TCRalphabeta/CD19-depleted stem cell transplant. This receptor was obtained from a boy in the first two years of life who had a stem cell transplant for acute myeloid leukemia, so the T cells may come from the graft donor. The genes are TRBV7-2 and TRBJ2-7; possibly TRBD1 for D (6 bases). The CDR3 reads CASSFYREREQYF. The CDR3, as DNA: TGTGCCAGCAGCTTCTACAGGGAACGCGAGCAGTACTTC.